The 31 T cell receptor beta chains listed next were all sequenced from one sample in a study of CD8+ T cells in alopecia areata. Sequencing used cDNA as its template, made by extracting RNA and reverse transcribing it. Clones were read by immunoSEQ multiplex PCR, and TCRdb kept only the in-frame ones, dropping some. The sample includes about 270,000 clones, around 64% seen only once; the top ten take about 0.9%. Treatment given: oral pan-JAK inhibitor, 5-10 mg twice daily. The sample was CD4+ T cells sorted from blood, taken between weeks 51 and 52, from a patient treated with tofacitinib. The receptors were sampled from a human donor with alopecia areata.

The chain joins TRBV5-4 to TRBJ1-6, with D unresolved. The CDR3 sequence is 14 residues long. Trimming cost V 3 bases and J 4 bases, with 8 bases left between them. Germline CDR1 is SGHNT and CDR2 is YYREEE (reference sequence). The CDR3 bases are TGTGCCAGCAGCTCGATGGGGTATAATTCACCCCTCCACTTT. It codes for CASSSMGYNSPLHF.

This chain connects TRBV29-1 to TRBJ2-3; 7 positions agree with TRBD1. The CDR3 runs 14 residues. The V and J ends lost 8 bases and 2 bases, in that order; junction bases with no gene match: 10. CDR1 and CDR2 from the germline V gene are SQVTM and ANQGSEA. CDR3 DNA sequence: TGCAGCTCCAGACAGGGCTTGATCACAGATACGCAGTATTTT. Translated: CSSRQGLITDTQYF.

In DNA, the CDR3 is TGTGCCAGCAGCCGCCGGGACAGGGGCTACGAGCAGTACTTC. This codes for CASSRRDRGYEQYF. This chain links TRBV7-8 with TRBJ2-7; 10 nucleotides agree with TRBD1. The CDR3 runs 14 residues. Trimming removed 5 bases from V and 3 bases from J; junction bases left unmatched: 4. Germline V gene data show CDR1 as SGHVS and CDR2 as FQNEAQ.

The chain links TRBV5-1 to TRBJ2-6; D is tentatively TRBD1 or TRBD2 (6 bases each). This CDR3 region has 16 residues. CDR1 and CDR2 from the germline V gene are SGHRS and YFSETQ. Trimming stripped 5 bases from V and 0 bases from J, with 12 bases between. CDR3 in DNA: TGCGCCAGCAGGAGGGGGGAACTCTCTGGGGCCAACGTCCTGACTTTC. It encodes CASRRGELSGANVLTF.

V usage is TRBV5-1 and J usage is TRBJ2-5; TRBD1 matches at 8 bases. The CDR3 runs to 17 residues. The ends lost 3 bases at V and 5 bases at J; junction bases unmatched: 15. Germline-derived CDR1 and CDR2 are SGHRS and YFSETQ. As DNA, the CDR3 is TGCGCCAGCAGCTCGGGCCGGGGGACAGGCGGCGGGGAGACCCAGTACTTC. This gives the protein CASSSGRGTGGGETQYF. Drawing the rest from reference TRBV5-1 and TRBJ2-5, the complete variable domain is KAGVTQTPRYLIKTRGQQVTLSCSPISGHRSVSWYQQTPGQGLQFLFEYFSETQRNKGNFPGRFSGRQFSNSRSEMNVSTLELGDSALYLCASSSGRGTGGGETQYFGPGTRLLVL.

This clone showed up just a few times. This chain connects TRBV12-5 to TRBJ2-2; D remains ambiguous. In germline, CDR1 is LGHNT, CDR2 FRNRAP. The V end was cut by 1 base, the J end by 1 base, with 10 bases between. This CDR3 comprises 16 residues. The CDR3 DNA reads TGTGCTAGTGGTTTGGAGTGGACCATGAACACCGGGGAGCTGTTTTTT. It yields the protein CASGLEWTMNTGELFF.

This clone has just a few counts. This chain links TRBV2 with TRBJ2-1; D gene uncertain. CDR3 size: 14 residues. V was shortened by 5 bases and J by 10 bases, with 18 bases between the two germline ends. CDR1 and CDR2 (germline): SNHLY, FYNNEI. For the CDR3, the DNA is TGTGCCAGCAGTTCTTACGGAAGCCTGACGGAGCAGTTCTTC. Translated, it gives CASSSYGSLTEQFF.

V usage is TRBV29-1 and J usage is TRBJ2-3; D might be TRBD1 or TRBD2, each matching 6 bases. Germline CDR1 reads SQVTM; CDR2 reads ANQGSEA. This CDR3 region has 14 residues. Trimming cost V 4 bases and J 2 bases, with 13 bases left between them. For the CDR3, the DNA is TGCAGCGTTGGTTGGGGGGCCACCACAGATACGCAGTATTTT. Encoded protein: CSVGWGATTDTQYF.

This chain joins TRBV5-1 and TRBJ1-2; 8 positions match TRBD1. Germline trimming cut 3 bases from V and 10 bases from J; bases unmatched to any gene: 17. In germline, CDR1 is SGHRS, CDR2 YFSETQ. The CDR3 is made up of 16 amino acids. The CDR3 sequence: CASSWRDRPRQSSYTF. The CDR3 nucleotides read TGCGCCAGCAGCTGGAGGGACAGGCCGCGCCAATCCTCCTACACCTTC.

The rearrangement uses TRBV6-1 and TRBJ1-1; D unresolved. Trimming took 3 bases from V and 0 from J, leaving 8 bases between them. The CDR3 has 14 amino acids. The germline V gene has CDR1 MNHNS and CDR2 SASEGT. The CDR3 reads CASSDRIMNTEAFF. As DNA, the CDR3 is TGTGCCAGCAGTGACAGGATCATGAACACTGAAGCTTTCTTT.

This clone was picked up a small number of times. The chain carries TRBV30 and TRBJ2-1; D ambiguous. Trimming removed 2 bases at V and 1 base at J, with 12 bases between. The CDR3 has 15 amino acids. Germline-derived CDR1 and CDR2 are GTSNPN and SVGIG (reference sequence). The CDR3 DNA follows: TGTGCCTGGAGTAAGAGTCCAAAGTCCTACAATGAGCAGTTCTTC. As protein: CAWSKSPKSYNEQFF.

The chain uses TRBV10-2 and TRBJ2-7, with D perhaps matching TRBD2 (7 bases). The CDR3 covers 15 residues. Per germline, CDR1 WSHSY and CDR2 SAAADI. Trimming pared 2 bases from V and 1 base from J, leaving 12 bases between. This CDR3 is CASSERGGGSYEQYF. CDR3 coding DNA: TGCGCCAGCAGTGAGAGAGGGGGGGGTTCCTACGAGCAGTACTTC.

On this clone: Other DNA sequences in the same sample also yield this CDR3. This chain joins TRBV30 and TRBJ2-3; 7 nucleotides agree with TRBD2. Looked up from germline, CDR1 is GTSNPN and CDR2 is SVGIG (reference sequence). There are 14 residues in the CDR3. The V segment lost 0 bases and the J segment 3 bases; nucleotides outside the gene matches: 3. CDR3 region: CAWSVGGGTDTQYF. In DNA, the CDR3 is TGTGCCTGGAGTGTGGGCGGGGGTACAGATACGCAGTATTTT.

CDR3: CASSVTSGYNEQFF. DNA of the CDR3: TGTGCCAGCAGCGTAACTAGCGGATACAATGAGCAGTTCTTC. The chain combines TRBV9 with TRBJ2-1; 8 nucleotides align to TRBD2. CDR1 SGDLS and CDR2 YYNGEE come from the germline V gene. The CDR3 has 14 residues. Trimming at V came to 1 base and at J to 4 bases, leaving 1 base not matched to a gene.

The chain couples TRBV7-9 to TRBJ2-7; D may be TRBD1 or TRBD2 (5 bases each). CDR1 is SEHNR and CDR2 is FQNEAQ in the germline V gene (reference sequence). The V and J ends lost 5 bases and 4 bases respectively, with 18 bases between them. The CDR3 runs to 15 residues. The CDR3 sequence is CASSPRDSSVYEQYF. CDR3 coding DNA: TGTGCCAGCAGCCCACGCGACAGTAGCGTTTACGAGCAGTACTTC.

This clone was seen a few times. The rearrangement uses TRBV6-5 and TRBJ2-4; TRBD2 might be the D (6 bases). The CDR3 is made up of 12 amino acids. Trimming stripped 5 bases from V and 9 bases from J, with 11 bases between. Germline V CDR1 and CDR2: MNHEY, SVGAGI. The CDR3 DNA is TGTGCCAGCAGTGGGCGGAGGGGCATTCAGTACTTC. This translates into CASSGRRGIQYF.

V is TRBV11-2 and J is TRBJ2-7, with 9 positions matching TRBD1. This CDR3 has 14 amino acids. Trimming at V came to 1 base and at J to 3 bases, leaving 1 base not matched to a gene. The germline V gene encodes CDR1 SGHAT and CDR2 FQNNGV. The chain's CDR3 is CASSLGGQGYEQYF. CDR3 sequence (DNA): TGTGCCAGCAGCTTAGGGGGACAGGGCTACGAGCAGTACTTC.

This sequence joins TRBV7-2 and TRBJ1-6, with TRBD1 matching 8 bases. This CDR3 region has 14 residues. V dropped 5 bases and J dropped 10; count of bases not matched to a gene: 7. CDR1 and CDR2 from the germline V gene are SGHTA and FQGNSA. The CDR3 spells CASSPRQGTSPLHF. The CDR3 nucleotides are TGTGCCAGCAGCCCCCGACAGGGGACCTCACCCCTCCACTTT. The full variable domain, in which reference TRBV7-2 and TRBJ1-6 provide the parts outside the CDR3, is GAGVSQSPSNKVTEKGKDVELRCDPISGHTALYWYRQSLGQGLEFLIYFQGNSAPDKSGLPSDRFSAERTGGSVSTLTIQRTQQEDSAVYLCASSPRQGTSPLHFGNGTRLTVT.

The chain uses TRBV29-1 and TRBJ2-6; the D gene is possibly TRBD1 (7 bases). The germline V gene encodes CDR1 SQVTM and CDR2 ANQGSEA. V dropped 6 bases and J dropped 2 bases, with 14 bases sitting between them. The length of the CDR3 is 15 residues. CDR3 in amino acids: CSVAGQIAGANVLTF. CDR3 DNA sequence: TGCAGCGTGGCGGGACAGATAGCTGGGGCCAACGTCCTGACTTTC.

This clone was seen just once. This CDR3 is CAWSKDRGRGYGYTF. CDR3 coding DNA: TGTGCCTGGAGTAAGGACAGGGGGCGCGGCTATGGCTACACCTTC. This sequence joins TRBV30 and TRBJ1-2, with 11 bases fitting TRBD1. V shed 2 bases, J shed 4 bases, and the junction held 6 bases outside the gene matches. The germline V gene has CDR1 GTSNPN and CDR2 SVGIG (reference sequence). The CDR3 is 15 amino acids.

This sequence joins TRBV4-1 and TRBJ2-7; D uncertain. The ends were cut back, 2 bases at V and 4 bases at J, with 12 bases in the middle. The length of the CDR3 is 14 residues. Germline-derived CDR1 and CDR2 are MGHRA and YSYEKL. Written as DNA, the CDR3 is TGCGCCAGCAGCCAATTTCCGGACGGATACGAGCAGTACTTC. Encoded protein: CASSQFPDGYEQYF.

The chain carries TRBV6-5 and TRBJ2-7; possibly TRBD2 for D (6 bases). With 2 bases removed from V and 1 base from J, the gap between germline ends came to 9 bases. This CDR3 is 14 amino acids long. CDR1 MNHEY and CDR2 SVGAGI come from the germline V gene. CDR3 region: CASSYGGVSYEQYF. CDR3 nucleotides: TGTGCCAGCAGTTACGGAGGGGTTTCCTACGAGCAGTACTTC.

The V gene is TRBV10-2, the J gene TRBJ2-5; 13 positions match TRBD2. This CDR3 is 14 amino acids long. Germline assignment: CDR1 WSHSY and CDR2 SAAADI. With V trimmed by 10 bases and J by 5 bases, 7 bases remained unmatched. Here the CDR3 DNA reads TGCGCCACCGCGGGACTAGCGGGGCGGGAGACCCAGTACTTC. As protein: CATAGLAGRETQYF.

V and J are TRBV29-1 and TRBJ2-5, with TRBD1 matching over 8 bases. J was trimmed by 1 base and V by 0 bases; bases with no gene match: 4. The CDR3 loop spans 15 amino acids. The germline CDR1 and CDR2 sequences are SQVTM and ANQGSEA. CDR3 amino acids: CSVEDPTGAQETQYF. The CDR3 DNA sequence: TGCAGCGTTGAAGACCCGACAGGGGCCCAAGAGACCCAGTACTTC.

This clone was detected a few times. The rearrangement joins TRBV10-3 to TRBJ2-5; 8 positions match TRBD1. The ends lost 6 bases at V and 5 bases at J; junction bases unmatched: 8. Germline V gene sequence: CDR1 ENHRY, CDR2 SYGVKD. The length of the CDR3 is 14 residues. This CDR3 is CAIRGTGKQETQYF. CDR3 nucleotide sequence: TGTGCCATCAGAGGGACAGGCAAACAGGAGACCCAGTACTTC.

The sample holds a few counts of this clone. The chain is built from TRBV29-1 and TRBJ1-1; D is unclear. Germline values: CDR1 SQVTM, CDR2 ANQGSEA. CDR3 length equals 14 residues. V was pared by 4 bases and J by 0 bases, with 12 bases between. This chain's CDR3 is CSVAAGPMNTEAFF. CDR3 bases: TGCAGCGTTGCGGCAGGCCCGATGAACACTGAAGCTTTCTTT.

The V and J genes are TRBV7-2 and TRBJ1-1; 11 nucleotides align to TRBD1. CDR1 is SGHTA, CDR2 FQGNSA, per germline. The CDR3 is 15 amino acids. Trimming cost V 1 base and J 3 bases; bases outside gene matches: 1. DNA of the CDR3: TGTGCCAGCAGCTTAGTGGGACAGGGGGACACTGAAGCTTTCTTT. Its translation is CASSLVGQGDTEAFF.

The chain is built from TRBV29-1 and TRBJ2-7; tentatively, D is TRBD1 (5 bases). V gave up 4 bases and J gave up 0 bases, with 10 bases separating them. There are 13 residues in the CDR3. CDR1 is SQVTM, CDR2 ANQGSEA, per germline. The CDR3 DNA is TGCAGCGTTGTAAGGGGTTCCTCCTACGAGCAGTACTTC. Translated, it gives CSVVRGSSYEQYF.

The V and J genes are TRBV11-2 and TRBJ2-7; 7 bases are a match to TRBD2. The length of the CDR3 is 14 residues. After removal of 1 base from V and 3 bases from J, the junction contained 3 bases not matched to a gene. Looked up from germline, CDR1 is SGHAT and CDR2 is FQNNGV. The CDR3 nucleotides are TGTGCCAGCAGCTTAGCCGGCGGGGGCTACGAGCAGTACTTC. Protein sequence: CASSLAGGGYEQYF.

This clone was observed a few times. This specimen includes other DNA sequences encoding the same CDR3. The V gene is TRBV30, the J gene TRBJ2-5; possible D gene TRBD1, 5 bases. This CDR3 region has 11 residues. Trimming removed 4 bases from V and 3 bases from J, with 6 bases in between. Looked up from germline, CDR1 is GTSNPN and CDR2 is SVGIG (reference sequence). CDR3 sequence: CAWTGKETQYF. The CDR3 bases are TGTGCCTGGACAGGGAAAGAGACCCAGTACTTC.

A remark on this clone: A much larger clone is a single base away; this may be a read error. Different DNA sequences within this sample yield the same CDR3. V and J are TRBV7-2 and TRBJ2-7; D is unresolved. Germline V gene sequence: CDR1 SGHTA, CDR2 FQGNSA. CDR3 size: 12 residues. V was trimmed by 2 bases and J by 2 bases, leaving 4 bases between them. The DNA for the CDR3 is TGTGCCAGCAGCTTACAGACCTACGAGCAGTACTTC. Translated: CASSLQTYEQYF.